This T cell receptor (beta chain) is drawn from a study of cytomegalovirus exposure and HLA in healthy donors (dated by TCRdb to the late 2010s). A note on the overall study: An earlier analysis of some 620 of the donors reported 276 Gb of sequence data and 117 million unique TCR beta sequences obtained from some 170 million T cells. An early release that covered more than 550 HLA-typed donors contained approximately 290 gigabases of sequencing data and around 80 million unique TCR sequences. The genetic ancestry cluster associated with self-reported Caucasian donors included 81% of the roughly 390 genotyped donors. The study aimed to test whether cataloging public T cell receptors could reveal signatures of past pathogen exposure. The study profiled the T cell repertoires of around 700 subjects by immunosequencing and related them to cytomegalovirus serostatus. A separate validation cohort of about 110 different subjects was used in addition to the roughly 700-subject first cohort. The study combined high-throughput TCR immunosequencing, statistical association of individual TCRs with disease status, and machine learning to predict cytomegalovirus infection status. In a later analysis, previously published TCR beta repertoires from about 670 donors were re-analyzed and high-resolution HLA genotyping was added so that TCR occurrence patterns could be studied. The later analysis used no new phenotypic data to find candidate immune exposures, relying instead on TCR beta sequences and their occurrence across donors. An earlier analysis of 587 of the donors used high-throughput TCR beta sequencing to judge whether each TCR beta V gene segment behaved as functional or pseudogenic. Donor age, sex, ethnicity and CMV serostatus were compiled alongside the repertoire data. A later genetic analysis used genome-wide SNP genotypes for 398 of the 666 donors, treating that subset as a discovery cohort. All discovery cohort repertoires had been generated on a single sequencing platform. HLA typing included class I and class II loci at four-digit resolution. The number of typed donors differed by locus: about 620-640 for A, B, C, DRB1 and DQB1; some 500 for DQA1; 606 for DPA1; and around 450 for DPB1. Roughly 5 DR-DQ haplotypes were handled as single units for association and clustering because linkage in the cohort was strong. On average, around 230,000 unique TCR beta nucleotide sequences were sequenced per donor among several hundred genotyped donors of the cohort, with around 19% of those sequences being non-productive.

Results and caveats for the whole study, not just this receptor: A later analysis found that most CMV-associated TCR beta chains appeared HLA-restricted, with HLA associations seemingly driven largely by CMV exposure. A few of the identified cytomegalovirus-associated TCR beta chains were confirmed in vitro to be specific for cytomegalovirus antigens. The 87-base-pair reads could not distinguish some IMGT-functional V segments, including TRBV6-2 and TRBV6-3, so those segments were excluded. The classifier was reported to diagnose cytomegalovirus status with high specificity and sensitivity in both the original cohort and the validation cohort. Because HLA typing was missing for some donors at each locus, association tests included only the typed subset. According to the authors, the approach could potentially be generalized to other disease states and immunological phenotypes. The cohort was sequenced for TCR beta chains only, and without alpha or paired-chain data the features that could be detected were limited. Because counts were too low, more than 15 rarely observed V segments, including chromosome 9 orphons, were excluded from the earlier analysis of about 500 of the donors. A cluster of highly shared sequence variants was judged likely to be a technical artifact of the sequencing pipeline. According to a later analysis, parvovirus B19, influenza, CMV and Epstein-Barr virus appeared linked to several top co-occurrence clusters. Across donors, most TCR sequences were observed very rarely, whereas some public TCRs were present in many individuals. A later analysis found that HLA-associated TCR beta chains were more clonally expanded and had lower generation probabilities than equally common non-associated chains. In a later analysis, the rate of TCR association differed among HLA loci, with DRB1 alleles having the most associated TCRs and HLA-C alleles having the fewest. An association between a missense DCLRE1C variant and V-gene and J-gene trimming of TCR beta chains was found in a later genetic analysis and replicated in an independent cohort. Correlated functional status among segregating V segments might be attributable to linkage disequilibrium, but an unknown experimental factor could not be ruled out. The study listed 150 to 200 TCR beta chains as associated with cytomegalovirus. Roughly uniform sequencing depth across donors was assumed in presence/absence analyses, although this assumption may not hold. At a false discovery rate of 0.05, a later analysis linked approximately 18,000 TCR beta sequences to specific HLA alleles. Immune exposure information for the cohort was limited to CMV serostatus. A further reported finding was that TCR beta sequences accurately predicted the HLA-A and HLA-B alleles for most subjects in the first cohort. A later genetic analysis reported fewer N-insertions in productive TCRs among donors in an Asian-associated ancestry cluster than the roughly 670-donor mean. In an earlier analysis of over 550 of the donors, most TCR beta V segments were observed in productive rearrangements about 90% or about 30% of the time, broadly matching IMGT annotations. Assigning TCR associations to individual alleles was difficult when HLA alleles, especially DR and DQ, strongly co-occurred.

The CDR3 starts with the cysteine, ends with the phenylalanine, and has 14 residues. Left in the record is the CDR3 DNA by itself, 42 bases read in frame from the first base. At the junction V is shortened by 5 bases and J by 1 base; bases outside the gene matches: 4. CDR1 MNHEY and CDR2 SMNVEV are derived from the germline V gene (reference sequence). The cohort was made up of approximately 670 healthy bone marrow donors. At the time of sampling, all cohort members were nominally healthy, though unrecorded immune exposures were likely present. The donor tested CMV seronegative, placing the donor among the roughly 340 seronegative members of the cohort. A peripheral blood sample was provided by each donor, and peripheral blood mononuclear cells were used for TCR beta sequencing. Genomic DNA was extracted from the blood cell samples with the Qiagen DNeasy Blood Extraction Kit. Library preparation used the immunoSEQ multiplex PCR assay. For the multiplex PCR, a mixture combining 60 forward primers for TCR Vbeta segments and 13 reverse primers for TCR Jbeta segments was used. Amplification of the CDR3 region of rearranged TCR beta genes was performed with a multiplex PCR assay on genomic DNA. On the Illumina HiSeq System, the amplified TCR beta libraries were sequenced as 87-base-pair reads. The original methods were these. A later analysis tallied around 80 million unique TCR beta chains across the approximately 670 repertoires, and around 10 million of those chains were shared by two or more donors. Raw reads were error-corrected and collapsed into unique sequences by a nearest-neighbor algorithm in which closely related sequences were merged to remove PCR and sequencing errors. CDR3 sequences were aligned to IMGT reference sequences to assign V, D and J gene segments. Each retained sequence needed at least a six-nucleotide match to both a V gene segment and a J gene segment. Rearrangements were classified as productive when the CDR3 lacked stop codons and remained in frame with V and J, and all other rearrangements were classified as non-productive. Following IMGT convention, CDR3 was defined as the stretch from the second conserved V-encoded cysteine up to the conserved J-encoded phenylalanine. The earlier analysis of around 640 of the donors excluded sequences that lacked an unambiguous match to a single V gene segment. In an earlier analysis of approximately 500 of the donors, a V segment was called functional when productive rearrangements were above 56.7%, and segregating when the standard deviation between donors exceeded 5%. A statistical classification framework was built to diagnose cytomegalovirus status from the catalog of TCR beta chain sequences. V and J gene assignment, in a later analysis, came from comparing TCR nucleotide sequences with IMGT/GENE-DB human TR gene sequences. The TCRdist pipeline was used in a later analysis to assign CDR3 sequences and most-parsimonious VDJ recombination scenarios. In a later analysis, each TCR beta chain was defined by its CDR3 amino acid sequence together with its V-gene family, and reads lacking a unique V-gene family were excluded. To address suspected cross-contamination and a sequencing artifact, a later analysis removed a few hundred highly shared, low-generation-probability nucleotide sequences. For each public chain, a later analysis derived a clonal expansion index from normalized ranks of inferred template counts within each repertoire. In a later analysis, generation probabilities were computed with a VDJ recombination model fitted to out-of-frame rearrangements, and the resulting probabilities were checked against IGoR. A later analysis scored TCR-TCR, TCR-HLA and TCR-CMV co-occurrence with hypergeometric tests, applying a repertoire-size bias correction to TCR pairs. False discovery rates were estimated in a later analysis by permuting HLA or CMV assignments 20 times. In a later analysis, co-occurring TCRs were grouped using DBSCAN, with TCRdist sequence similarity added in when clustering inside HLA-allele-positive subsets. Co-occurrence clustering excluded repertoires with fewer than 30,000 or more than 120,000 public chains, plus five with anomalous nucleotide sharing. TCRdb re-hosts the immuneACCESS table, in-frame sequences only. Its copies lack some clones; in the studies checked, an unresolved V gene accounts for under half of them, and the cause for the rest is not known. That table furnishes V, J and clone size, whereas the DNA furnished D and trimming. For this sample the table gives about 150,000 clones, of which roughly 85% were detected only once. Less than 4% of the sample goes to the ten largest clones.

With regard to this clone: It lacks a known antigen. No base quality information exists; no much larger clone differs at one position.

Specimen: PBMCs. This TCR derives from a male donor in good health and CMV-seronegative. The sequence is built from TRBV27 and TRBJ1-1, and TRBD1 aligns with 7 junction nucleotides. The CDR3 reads CASSADRANTEAFF. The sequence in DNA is TGTGCCAGCAGTGCCGACAGGGCGAACACTGAAGCTTTCTTT.